This T cell receptor (beta chain) was recovered during a study of Graves' ophthalmopathy and Graves' hyperthyroidism. This CDR3 spans 16 amino acids. Germline V gene lookup returns CDR1 SGHDN and CDR2 FVKESK. Germline trimming cut 4 bases from V and 2 bases from J; bases unmatched to any gene: 8. RNA transcripts provided the template for amplifying TCR beta CDR3 regions. Second-round multiplex PCR followed a first-round RT-PCR using HTBI primers. TCRdb passed the multiplex PCR reads through MiXCR, listing each CDR3 protein once. The table records approximately 460,000 distinct CDR3 sequences, 14% of them present only once. Whole-study findings and limits: Most expanded clonotypes from thyroid (those above 0.001 frequency) were also found in blood. Researchers report that a 13-signature model separated ophthalmopathy from stable hyperthyroidism, posting about 88% sensitivity and about 80% specificity.

Worth noting for this clonotype: Its target is unknown.

Orbital computed tomography, together with clinical symptoms, serum thyroxine, TRAb and thyroid ultrasound, was used for diagnosis. Sample: blood. The chain recombines TRBV14 with TRBJ1-3; 7 bases align to TRBD1. This receptor was obtained from a woman in her 30s with Graves' ophthalmopathy. The chain's CDR3 is CASSPSTGIPGNTIYF. The CDR3 DNA reads TGTGCCAGCAGCCCGTCGACAGGGATCCCTGGAAACACCATATATTTT.